One T cell receptor (beta chain) is described in this entry. The data were taken from a study of PD-1 blockade in classical Hodgkin lymphoma. Every single patient, without exception, relapsed after autologous stem cell transplantation, and brentuximab vedotin exposure varied. Clones were read by immunoSEQ multiplex PCR, and TCRdb kept only the in-frame ones, dropping some. The sample yields 50,000 to 65,000 clones, 88% seen once. Germline V gives CDR1 SEHNR, CDR2 FQNEAQ (reference sequence). This CDR3 contains 15 residues. With 5 bases removed from V and 0 bases from J, the gap between germline ends came to 11 bases.

The clonotype originates from a human donor with classical Hodgkin lymphoma. This chain uses TRBV7-9 with TRBJ1-3; possibly TRBD1 for D (5 bases). The input for sequencing was peripheral blood mononuclear cells (PBMCs), taken before the second cycle of nivolumab. CDR3 sequence reads: CASSRSGSSGNTIYF. DNA for the CDR3: TGTGCCAGCAGCCGATCAGGGAGCTCTGGAAACACCATATATTTT.